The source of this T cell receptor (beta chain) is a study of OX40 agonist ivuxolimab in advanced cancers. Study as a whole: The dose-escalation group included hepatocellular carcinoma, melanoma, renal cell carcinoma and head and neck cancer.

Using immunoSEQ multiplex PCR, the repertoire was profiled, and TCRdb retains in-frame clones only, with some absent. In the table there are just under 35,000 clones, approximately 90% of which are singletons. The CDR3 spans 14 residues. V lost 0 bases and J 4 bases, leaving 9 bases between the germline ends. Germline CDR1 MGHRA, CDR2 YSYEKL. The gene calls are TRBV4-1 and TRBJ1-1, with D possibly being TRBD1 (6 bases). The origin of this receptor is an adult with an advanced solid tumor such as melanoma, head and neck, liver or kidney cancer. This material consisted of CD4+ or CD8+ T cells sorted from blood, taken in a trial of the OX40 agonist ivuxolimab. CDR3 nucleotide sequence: TGCGCCAGCAGCCAAGAGGGGGCGGCCACTGAAGCTTTCTTT. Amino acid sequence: CASSQEGAATEAFF.